This entry concerns a single T cell receptor (beta chain). Its antigen is currently unknown. The sample originates from a study of PD-1 blockade in mismatch repair-deficient tumors. Study-wide context: Patients had some twelve mismatch repair-deficient cancer types, all previously treated and progressing.

V lost 8 bases, J lost 6 bases, and 17 bases lay in between. The CDR3 runs to 14 residues. Germline values: CDR1 MNHEY, CDR2 SVGAGI. Profiling relied on immunoSEQ multiplex PCR, and the TCRdb table lists in-frame clones only, not all of them. The sample yields about 9,200 clones, about 86% seen once. Time point specified: roughly 10-day in vitro stimulation with candidate neoantigen peptide 2. A few pembrolizumab responders had their TCRs sequenced. Each of seven or eight ELISpot-reactive candidate peptides was used for roughly 10-day stimulation. Study-wide points: Tumor-resident clones, often undetectable pretreatment in blood, expanded then contracted after pembrolizumab.

The origin of this receptor is an adult with mismatch repair-deficient cancer. This specimen was cells cultured in vitro, taken from a patient treated with pembrolizumab. The chain recombines TRBV6-5 with TRBJ1-5; D unresolved. Here the CDR3 reads CASGSSRGRQPQHF. The CDR3 DNA follows: TGTGCCAGCGGATCCTCCCGGGGTCGTCAGCCCCAGCATTTT.